The 18 T cell receptor beta chains below all came from one sample that was sequenced in a study of cytomegalovirus exposure and HLA in healthy donors. Amplification used 60 Vbeta primers and 13 Jbeta primers. The method was immunoSEQ multiplex PCR; TCRdb's version includes in-frame clones alone and lacks a portion of them. The table gives 53,000 or so clones; the top ten clones make up 9.5% to 15% of it. Source material: PBMCs. Receptors originate from a man younger than 30 in good health and CMV-seropositive.

The chain is built from TRBV6-5 and TRBJ2-7, with 12 bases that match TRBD2. The V gene's germline CDR1 is MNHEY and CDR2 SVGAGI. CDR3 length: 16 residues. Trimming cost V 2 bases and J 3 bases; bases outside gene matches: 5. DNA for the CDR3: TGTGCCAGCAGTTACACCTTACTAGCGGGAGGCTACGAGCAGTACTTC. Translation gives CASSYTLLAGGYEQYF.

A remark on this clone: An end of the junction does not agree with germline; a read error may underlie this. This chain uses TRBV7-7 with TRBJ2-6; D is ambiguous. The germline V gene encodes CDR1 SSHAT and CDR2 FNYEAQ (reference sequence). The CDR3 spans 14 residues. CDR3 sequence reads: CASSPFVGANVLTF. As DNA, the CDR3 is TGTGCTAGCAGCCCGTTCGTCGGGGCCAACGTCCTGACTTTC.

The chain joins TRBV5-1 to TRBJ2-2; 8 bases line up with TRBD2. The trim removed 1 base at V and 5 bases at J, leaving 4 bases unmatched. CDR1 SGHRS and CDR2 YFSETQ come from the germline V gene. The length of the CDR3 is 15 residues. The CDR3 DNA follows: TGCGCCAGCAGCTTGACGGGAGGGCCTACCGGGGAGCTGTTTTTT. Translation gives CASSLTGGPTGELFF.

This chain links TRBV7-3 with TRBJ2-2, with D perhaps TRBD1 (6 bases). The CDR3 extends over 13 amino acids. Trimming pared 3 bases from V and 5 bases from J, leaving 7 bases between. CDR1 is SGHTA, CDR2 FQGTGA, per germline. CDR3 nucleotide sequence: TGTGCCAGCAGCTTTACAGGGACCGGGGAGCTGTTTTTT. It specifies CASSFTGTGELFF.

The chain employs TRBV10-3 and TRBJ2-2; D is perhaps TRBD1 (6 bases). The CDR3 spans 14 residues. V was clipped by 6 bases and J by 4 bases, with 12 bases between them. From germline, CDR1 is ENHRY and CDR2 SYGVKD. The CDR3 DNA is TGTGCCATCAGAGGATTACAGGGCACCGGGGAGCTGTTTTTT. This sequence encodes CAIRGLQGTGELFF.

The chain employs TRBV29-1 and TRBJ2-5, with 9 bases identical to TRBD2. J gave up 1 base and V 8 bases, and 14 bases lay outside the gene matches. The CDR3 has 16 residues. The germline V gene has CDR1 SQVTM and CDR2 ANQGSEA. In DNA, the CDR3 is TGCAGCCTTATGGGGGGGAGTAGCGGGAGCCAAGAGACCCAGTACTTC. As protein: CSLMGGSSGSQETQYF.

J is TRBJ2-4 and V is TRBV7-3, with D possibly TRBD2 on 6 matching bases. V was pared by 11 bases and J by 0 bases, with 14 bases between. Per the germline V gene, CDR1 is SGHTA and CDR2 is FQGTGA. The CDR3 totals 14 residues. The CDR3, as DNA: TGTGCCCTCAACTGGGGACTAGCCAAAAACATTCAGTACTTC. Amino acids: CALNWGLAKNIQYF.

The V and J genes are TRBV27 and TRBJ1-2; 7 bases are a match to TRBD1. There are 16 residues in the CDR3. Germline V gene lookup returns CDR1 MNHEY and CDR2 SMNVEV (reference sequence). The ends lost 5 bases at V and 3 bases at J; junction bases unmatched: 12. The CDR3 nucleotides read TGTGCCAGCAGTCCGACAGGGACCTCGGGGGACTATGGCTACACCTTC. It encodes CASSPTGTSGDYGYTF.

The chain links TRBV6-1 to TRBJ1-5; a weak D match, TRBD1 (5 bases). The CDR3 totals 15 residues. The V end was cut by 7 bases, the J end by 5 bases, with 18 bases between. From germline, CDR1 is MNHNS and CDR2 SASEGT. CDR3 bases: TGTGCCAGCATTACGACAACAGGCTCTCATCAGCCCCAGCATTTT. Translating gives CASITTTGSHQPQHF.

The V call is TRBV5-1, the J call TRBJ1-6; 8 bases map to TRBD1. Germline V gene sequence: CDR1 SGHRS, CDR2 YFSETQ. This CDR3 is built from 15 residues. Trimming cost V 2 bases and J 9 bases; bases outside gene matches: 7. The CDR3 loop is CASSLEQGGGSPLHF. The CDR3 DNA sequence: TGCGCCAGCAGCTTAGAACAGGGGGGAGGTTCACCCCTCCACTTT.

The CDR3 sequence: CASSGRQGPSYEQYF. DNA for the CDR3: TGTGCCAGCAGCGGGCGACAGGGACCCTCCTACGAGCAGTACTTC. The chain carries TRBV9 and TRBJ2-7; 7 bases align to TRBD1. Looked up from germline, CDR1 is SGDLS and CDR2 is YYNGEE. CDR3 length: 15 amino acids. The trim removed 3 bases at V and 0 bases at J, leaving 6 bases unmatched.

The chain combines TRBV6-1 with TRBJ2-7, with 8 bases identical to TRBD1. CDR3 length: 15 amino acids. Trimming cost V 9 bases and J 1 base; bases outside gene matches: 11. Germline V gene data show CDR1 as MNHNS and CDR2 as SASEGT. CDR3 in DNA: TGTGCCAGTCTCGACCGGGACAGGTATTCCTACGAGCAGTACTTC. Residues: CASLDRDRYSYEQYF.

The rearrangement uses TRBV12-5 and TRBJ2-1; 8 bases line up with TRBD1. Looked up from germline, CDR1 is LGHNT and CDR2 is FRNRAP. After removal of 1 base from V and 8 bases from J, the junction contained 10 bases not matched to a gene. The CDR3 spans 16 residues. CDR3 region: CASGLGQAGGSDEQFF. For the CDR3, the DNA is TGTGCTAGTGGTTTGGGTCAGGCAGGGGGCTCTGATGAGCAGTTCTTC.

The chain couples TRBV27 to TRBJ1-1; D is possibly TRBD1 (5 bases). The CDR3 consists of 14 residues. V shed 1 base and J shed 3 bases, with 9 bases lying between them. From germline, CDR1 is MNHEY and CDR2 SMNVEV (reference sequence). The CDR3 region is CASSLWGGDTEAFF. CDR3 bases: TGTGCCAGCAGTTTATGGGGGGGAGACACTGAAGCTTTCTTT.

This chain connects TRBV29-1 to TRBJ1-6, with 12 bases matching TRBD1. CDR1 is SQVTM and CDR2 is ANQGSEA in the germline V gene. After removal of 7 bases from V and 7 bases from J, the junction contained 8 bases not matched to a gene. The CDR3 contains 15 residues. In nucleotides, the CDR3 is TGCAGCGCGTCCGGGACAGGGGGCGAAAATTCACCCCTCCACTTT. Encoded protein: CSASGTGGENSPLHF. Full variable domain (missing parts from reference TRBV29-1 and TRBJ1-6): SAVISQKPSRDICQRGTSLTIQCQVDSQVTMMFWYRQQPGQSLTLIATANQGSEATYESGFVIDKFPISRPNLTFSTLTVSNMSPEDSSIYLCSASGTGGENSPLHFGNGTRLTVT.

The chain has TRBV6-1 and TRBJ2-1, with a possible D match to TRBD1 (6 bases). The CDR3 totals 13 residues. Germline V lookup: CDR1 MNHNS, CDR2 SASEGT. The germline V and J ends were trimmed by 5 bases and 4 bases, with 9 bases remaining between them. The CDR3 DNA is TGTGCCAGCAGTCGACAGGTGTACAATGAGCAGTTCTTC. Protein sequence: CASSRQVYNEQFF.

This rearrangement joins TRBV6-1 to TRBJ1-1; perhaps TRBD1 as D (6 bases). This CDR3 comprises 12 residues. CDR1 and CDR2 from the germline V gene are MNHNS and SASEGT. V was shortened by 8 bases and J by 7 bases, with 14 bases between the two germline ends. The CDR3, as DNA: TGTGCCAGCGATAGGACAGACCTTGAAGCTTTCTTT. Translating gives CASDRTDLEAFF.

The genes are TRBV27 and TRBJ2-7, with D perhaps TRBD1 (6 bases). Germline CDR1 and CDR2: MNHEY and SMNVEV (reference sequence). The length of the CDR3 is 15 residues. V dropped 7 bases and J dropped 2 bases, with 18 bases sitting between them. In DNA form, the CDR3 reads TGTGCCAGCACCTTAAGCCCTTGGACAGCCTACGAGCAGTACTTC. As protein: CASTLSPWTAYEQYF.